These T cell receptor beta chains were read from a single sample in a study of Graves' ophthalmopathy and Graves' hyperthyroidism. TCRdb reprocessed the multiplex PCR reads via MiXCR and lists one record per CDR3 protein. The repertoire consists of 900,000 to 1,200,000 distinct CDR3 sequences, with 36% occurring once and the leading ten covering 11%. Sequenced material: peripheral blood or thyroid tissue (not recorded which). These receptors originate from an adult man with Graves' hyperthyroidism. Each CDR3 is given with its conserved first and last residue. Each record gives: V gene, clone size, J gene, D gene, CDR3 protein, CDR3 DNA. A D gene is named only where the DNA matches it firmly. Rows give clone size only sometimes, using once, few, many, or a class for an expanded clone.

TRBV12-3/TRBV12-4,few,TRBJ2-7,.,CASSLLQTSYEQYF,TGTGCCAGCAGTTTACTCCAGACCTCCTACGAGCAGTACTTC
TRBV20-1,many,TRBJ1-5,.,CSARAGAGSNQPQHF,TGCAGTGCTAGAGCAGGGGCGGGAAGCAATCAGCCCCAGCATTTT
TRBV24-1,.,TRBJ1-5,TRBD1,CATSGGGQAQHF,TGTGCCACCAGTGGAGGGGGACAGGCCCAGCATTTT
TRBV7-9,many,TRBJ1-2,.,CASSLNGYGYTF,TGTGCCAGCAGCTTAAACGGTTATGGCTACACCTTC
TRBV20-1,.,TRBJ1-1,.,CSAREADSGNTEAFF,TGCAGTGCTAGAGAGGCGGACAGCGGAAACACTGAAGCTTTCTTT
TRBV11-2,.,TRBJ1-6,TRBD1,CASSHRTGSSYNSPLHF,TGTGCCAGCAGCCATAGGACAGGGAGCTCCTATAATTCACCCCTCCACTTT
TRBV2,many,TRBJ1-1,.,CASSEHSDTEAFF,TGTGCCAGCAGTGAGCACAGCGACACTGAAGCTTTCTTT
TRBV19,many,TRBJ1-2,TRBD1,CASSYADRAGYTF,TGTGCCAGTAGTTACGCGGACAGGGCTGGCTACACCTTC
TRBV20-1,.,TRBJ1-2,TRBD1,CSARIQGVLKDYTF,TGCAGTGCGCGAATACAGGGGGTGCTGAAAGACTACACCTTC
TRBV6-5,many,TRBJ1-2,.,CASRPVQGGGGYGYTF,TGTGCCAGCAGGCCTGTACAGGGTGGAGGTGGCTATGGCTACACCTTC
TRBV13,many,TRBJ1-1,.,CASSSSGWGADTEAFF,TGTGCCAGCAGCTCCTCCGGTTGGGGGGCGGACACTGAAGCTTTCTTT
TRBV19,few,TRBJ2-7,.,CASTPRDGPSYEQYF,TGTGCCAGTACCCCACGGGACGGACCCTCCTACGAGCAGTACTTC
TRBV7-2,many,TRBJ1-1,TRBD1,CASSGGGLVAEAFF,TGTGCCAGCAGTGGAGGGGGCCTTGTAGCTGAAGCTTTCTTT
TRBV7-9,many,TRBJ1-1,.,CASSLEARRAFF,TGTGCCAGCAGCTTAGAGGCCCGTCGGGCTTTCTTT
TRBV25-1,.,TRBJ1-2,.,CASVEHRDGYGYTF,TGTGCCAGCGTTGAACACAGGGATGGCTATGGCTACACCTTC
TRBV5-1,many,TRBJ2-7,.,CASSTKVGGYEQYF,TGCGCCAGCAGCACGAAGGTGGGGGGCTACGAGCAGTACTTC
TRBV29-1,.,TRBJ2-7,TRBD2,CSVVTSGAYEQYF,TGCAGCGTTGTGACTAGCGGGGCCTACGAGCAGTACTTC
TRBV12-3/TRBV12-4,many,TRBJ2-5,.,CASSLYRGTNQETQYF,TGTGCCAGCAGTCTGTACCGGGGGACAAACCAAGAGACCCAGTACTTC
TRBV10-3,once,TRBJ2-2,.,CASTLGTTNTGELFF,TGTGCCTCGACCTTAGGGACGACGAACACCGGGGAGCTGTTTTTT
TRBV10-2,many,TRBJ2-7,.,CASSESSTQYF,TGCGCCAGCAGTGAGTCCTCTACGCAGTACTTC
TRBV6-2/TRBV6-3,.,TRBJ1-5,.,CASESDRSSNQPQHF,TGTGCCAGCGAATCCGACAGGTCTAGCAATCAGCCCCAGCATTTT
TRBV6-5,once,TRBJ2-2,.,CASSLAPGPSTGELFF,TGTGCCAGCAGTTTGGCCCCTGGCCCCAGCACCGGGGAGCTGTTTTTT
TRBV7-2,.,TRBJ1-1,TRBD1,CASSLRTGLKPNTEAFF,TGTGCCAGCAGCCTCCGGACAGGGCTAAAACCGAACACTGAAGCTTTCTTT
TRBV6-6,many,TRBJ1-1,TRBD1,CASDRAGGALGAFF,TGTGCCAGCGATCGGGCAGGGGGCGCGTTAGGAGCTTTCTTT
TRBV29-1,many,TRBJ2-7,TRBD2,CSVVGREGNEEQYF,TGCAGCGTTGTGGGGCGGGAGGGGAACGAGGAGCAGTACTTC
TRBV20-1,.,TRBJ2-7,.,CSAEGGDYEQYF,TGCAGTGCTGAGGGGGGGGACTACGAGCAGTACTTC
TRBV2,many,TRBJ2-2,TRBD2,CASSEPSGVNTGELFF,TGTGCCAGCAGTGAACCTAGCGGGGTAAACACCGGGGAGCTGTTTTTT
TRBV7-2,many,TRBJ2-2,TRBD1,CASSAGGAAGELFF,TGTGCCAGCAGCGCAGGGGGCGCGGCCGGGGAGCTGTTTTTT
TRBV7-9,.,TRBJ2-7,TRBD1,CASSIMTGEQYF,TGTGCCAGCTCCATAATGACAGGGGAGCAGTACTTC
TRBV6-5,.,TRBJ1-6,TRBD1,CASTRGQGYNSPLHF,TGTGCCAGCACCCGAGGACAGGGGTATAATTCACCCCTCCACTTT
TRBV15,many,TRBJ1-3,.,CATSRDQGIGNTIYF,TGTGCCACCAGCAGAGATCAGGGAATTGGAAACACCATATATTTT
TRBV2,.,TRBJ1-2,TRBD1,CASSDGTGGGGYTF,TGTGCCAGCAGTGATGGGACAGGGGGCGGTGGCTACACCTTC
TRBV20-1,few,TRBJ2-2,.,CSVLRPYTGELFF,TGCAGCGTCCTGCGGCCTTACACCGGGGAGCTGTTTTTT
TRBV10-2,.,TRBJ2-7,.,CASSEGAEEQYF,TGCGCCAGCAGTGAGGGGGCGGAGGAGCAGTACTTC
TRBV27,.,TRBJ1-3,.,CASSLSRESGNTIYF,TGTGCCAGCAGTTTATCGAGGGAGTCTGGAAACACCATATATTTT
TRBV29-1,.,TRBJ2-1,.,CSVERGNNEQFF,TGCAGCGTTGAAAGGGGTAACAATGAGCAGTTCTTC
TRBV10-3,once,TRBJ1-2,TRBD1,CAISVGGTGGNGYTF,TGTGCCATCAGTGTGGGGGGGACAGGGGGCAATGGCTACACCTTC
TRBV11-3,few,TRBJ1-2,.,CASSLGRLGGYTF,TGTGCCAGCAGCTTAGGTCGACTAGGCGGCTACACCTTC
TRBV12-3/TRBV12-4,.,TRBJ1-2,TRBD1,CASSPGQGSGNTF,TGTGCCAGCAGTCCGGGACAGGGGTCTGGAAACACCTTC
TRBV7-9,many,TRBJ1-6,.,CASSPFGQNNSPLHF,TGTGCCAGCAGCCCGTTCGGACAGAATAATTCACCCCTCCACTTT
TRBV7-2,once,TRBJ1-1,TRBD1,CASVPGQVTEAFF,TGTGCCAGCGTCCCGGGACAGGTCACTGAAGCTTTCTTT
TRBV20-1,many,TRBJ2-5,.,CSASEGSSETQYF,TGCAGTGCTAGCGAGGGGAGTTCGGAGACCCAGTACTTC
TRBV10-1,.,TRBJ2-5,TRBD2,CASSEGTSVETQYF,TGCGCCAGCAGTGAGGGGACTAGCGTAGAGACCCAGTACTTC
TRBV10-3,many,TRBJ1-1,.,CAIRERGKGRVEAFF,TGTGCCATCAGGGAAAGGGGAAAGGGGCGGGTTGAAGCTTTCTTT
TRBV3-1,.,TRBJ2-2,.,CASGTTGDTGELFF,TGTGCCAGCGGGACCACAGGTGACACCGGGGAGCTGTTTTTT
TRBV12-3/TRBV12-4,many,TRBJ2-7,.,CATAKRDGVYEQYF,TGTGCCACCGCAAAGCGAGACGGCGTTTACGAGCAGTACTTC
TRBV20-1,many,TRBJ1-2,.,CSAARGYTF,TGCAGTGCTGCGCGGGGCTACACCTTC
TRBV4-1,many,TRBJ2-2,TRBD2,CASRDYPSTGELFF,TGCGCCAGCCGGGACTATCCTAGCACCGGGGAGCTGTTTTTT
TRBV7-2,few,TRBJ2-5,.,CASSPRGRRDQETQYF,TGTGCCAGCAGCCCGCGCGGGCGGAGGGACCAAGAGACCCAGTACTTC
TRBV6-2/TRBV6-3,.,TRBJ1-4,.,CASSLDASWEKLFF,TGTGCCAGCAGTTTGGACGCCAGTTGGGAAAAACTGTTTTTT
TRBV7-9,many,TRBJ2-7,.,CASSLVGRTAYEQYF,TGTGCCAGCAGCTTAGTTGGCAGGACGGCATACGAGCAGTACTTC
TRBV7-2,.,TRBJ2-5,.,CASSRGGAGAFQETQYF,TGTGCCAGCAGCCGAGGGGGGGCGGGAGCCTTCCAAGAGACCCAGTACTTC
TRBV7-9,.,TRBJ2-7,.,CASSLGRALSYEQYF,TGTGCCAGCAGCTTGGGCAGGGCGCTTTCCTACGAGCAGTACTTC
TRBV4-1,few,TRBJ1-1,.,CASSPKQGHPMNTEAFF,TGCGCCAGCAGCCCGAAGCAGGGGCATCCCATGAACACTGAAGCTTTCTTT
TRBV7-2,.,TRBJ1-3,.,CASSNLGVIGNTIYF,TGTGCCAGCAGCAACCTCGGGGTAATAGGAAACACCATATATTTT
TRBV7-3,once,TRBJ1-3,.,CASSQERQGPGNTIYF,TGCGCCAGCAGCCAAGAACGTCAGGGGCCTGGAAACACCATATATTTT
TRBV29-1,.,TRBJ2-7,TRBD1,CSVDGQGATYEQYF,TGCAGCGTTGACGGACAGGGGGCAACCTACGAGCAGTACTTC
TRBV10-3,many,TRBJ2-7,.,CAISEDGRPYEQYF,TGTGCCATCAGTGAAGATGGGAGGCCCTACGAGCAGTACTTC
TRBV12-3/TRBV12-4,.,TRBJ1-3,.,CASSIGHPGNTIYF,TGTGCCAGCAGCATAGGACACCCTGGAAACACCATATATTTT
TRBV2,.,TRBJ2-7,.,CASTDGTTYEQYF,TGTGCCAGCACCGACGGGACCACCTACGAGCAGTACTTC